This T cell receptor (beta chain) is from a study of T cells in Graves' hyperthyroidism and ophthalmopathy. Study information: Pretreatment peripheral blood was obtained at initial diagnosis.

The CDR3 extends over 13 amino acids. CDR1 and CDR2 (germline): SGHRS, YFSETQ. Trimming at V came to 7 bases and at J to 2 bases, leaving 3 bases not matched to a gene. Disease duration was under 3 months in the ophthalmopathy patients, who also had a Clinical Activity Score of at least 3 and a NOSPECS grade of at least 4. There were TCR beta CDR3 regions amplified from RNA transcripts. HTBI primers were the set used in a first-round RT-PCR of the TCR CDR3. Each CDR3 protein is one row after TCRdb ran MiXCR on the multiplex PCR reads. The data contain around 350,000 distinct CDR3 sequences, around 13% of them singletons. There are many counts of this clonotype.

The chain recombines TRBV5-1 with TRBJ1-5; 7 nucleotides agree with TRBD1. The receptor was derived from a woman aged 25 to 45 with Graves' ophthalmopathy. What was sequenced was blood. The DNA of the CDR3 is TGCGCCAGCTACGGACAGGGCAATCAGCCCCAGCATTTT. This encodes CASYGQGNQPQHF. The full variable domain, rest sourced from reference TRBV5-1 and TRBJ1-5, is KAGVTQTPRYLIKTRGQQVTLSCSPISGHRSVSWYQQTPGQGLQFLFEYFSETQRNKGNFPGRFSGRQFSNSRSEMNVSTLELGDSALYLCASYGQGNQPQHFGDGTRLSIL.